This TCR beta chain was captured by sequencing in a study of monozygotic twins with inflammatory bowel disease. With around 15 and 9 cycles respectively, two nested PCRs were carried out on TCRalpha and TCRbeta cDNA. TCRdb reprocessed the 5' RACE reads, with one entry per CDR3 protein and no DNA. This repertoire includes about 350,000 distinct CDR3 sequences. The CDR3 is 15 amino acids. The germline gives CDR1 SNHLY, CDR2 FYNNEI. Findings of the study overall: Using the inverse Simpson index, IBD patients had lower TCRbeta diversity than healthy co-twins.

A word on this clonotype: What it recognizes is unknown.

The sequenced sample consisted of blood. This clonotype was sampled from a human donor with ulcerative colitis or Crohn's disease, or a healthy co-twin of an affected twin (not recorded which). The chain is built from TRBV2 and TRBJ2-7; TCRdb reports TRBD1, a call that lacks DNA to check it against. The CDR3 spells CASSVGGWSNYEQYF.